This entry lists 3 T cell receptor beta chains sequenced from one sample in a study of beta chain features in type 1 diabetes. Since all of the isolated RNA was reverse transcribed, expressed TCRB transcripts were what got sequenced. Profiling relied on immunoSEQ multiplex PCR, and the TCRdb table lists in-frame clones only, not all of them. The sample lists about 210,000 clones, under 13% occurring once. What was sequenced was central memory CD4+ T cells from blood. Receptors originate from a man in his late teens or twenties in good health.

This chain uses TRBV5-1 with TRBJ2-2; D remains ambiguous. Germline V gene lookup returns CDR1 SGHRS and CDR2 YFSETQ. Trimming pared 5 bases from V and 0 bases from J, leaving 11 bases between. The CDR3 has 15 amino acids. CDR3 in DNA: TGCGCCAGCAGTCCGGTGACTCCGAACACCGGGGAGCTGTTTTTT. Translated: CASSPVTPNTGELFF.

The chain has TRBV7-9 and TRBJ2-5, with TRBD1 identical over 7 bases. J gave up 4 bases and V 5 bases, and 10 bases lay outside the gene matches. In germline, CDR1 is SEHNR, CDR2 FQNEAQ (reference sequence). The CDR3 contains 15 residues. CDR3 amino acids: CASSVRQGMAETQYF. For the CDR3, the DNA is TGTGCCAGCAGCGTTAGACAGGGAATGGCAGAGACCCAGTACTTC. Full variable domain (remainder filled in from reference TRBV7-9 and TRBJ2-5): DTGVSQNPRHKITKRGQNVTFRCDPISEHNRLYWYRQTLGQGPEFLTYFQNEAQLEKSRLLSDRFSAERPKGSFSTLEIQRTEQGDSAMYLCASSVRQGMAETQYFGPGTRLLVL.

The DNA of the CDR3 is TGTGCCAGCAGTTACTCGACTAGCGGAAAGGGGACCCAGTACTTC. Protein sequence: CASSYSTSGKGTQYF. The rearrangement links TRBV6-5 to TRBJ2-5; 9 bases fit TRBD2. Trimming took 0 bases from V and 7 from J; bases not matched to a gene: 6. The CDR3 runs to 15 residues. The germline gives CDR1 MNHEY, CDR2 SVGAGI.